The 32 T cell receptor beta chains below were found in one sample sequenced in a study of blood T cell repertoires in COVID-19. Clones were sequenced by immunoSEQ multiplex PCR, and TCRdb holds only the in-frame ones, with some missing. Here the sample spans over 200,000 clones, 70% to 90% being singletons. The source material was PBMCs or T cells enriched from blood (not recorded which). The origin of the receptors is a woman aged 50 to 65 who had recovered from COVID-19.

This clone was seen a handful of times. Other DNA sequences of this sample code for an identical CDR3. The V gene is TRBV27, the J gene TRBJ2-7; D may be TRBD1 (7 bases). V lost 6 bases, J lost 0 bases, and 9 bases lay in between. Germline CDR1 reads MNHEY; CDR2 reads SMNVEV (reference sequence). The CDR3 spans 13 residues. CDR3 protein: CASRRDSSYEQYF. CDR3 nucleotide sequence: TGTGCCAGCAGGCGGGACAGCTCCTACGAGCAGTACTTC.

The chain links TRBV19 to TRBJ1-5; maybe TRBD1 (6 bases). Trimming removed 4 bases from V and 7 bases from J, with 14 bases in between. The CDR3 runs 14 residues. Per the germline V gene, CDR1 is LNHDA and CDR2 is SQIVND (reference sequence). The DNA for the CDR3 is TGTGCCAGTAGTAGCAGGGGAGTAGACCAGCCCCAGCATTTT. It specifies CASSSRGVDQPQHF.

V usage is TRBV6-5 and J usage is TRBJ2-7; a possible D gene is TRBD1 (5 bases). In germline, CDR1 is MNHEY, CDR2 SVGAGI. With 6 bases removed from V and 2 bases from J, the gap between germline ends came to 11 bases. The CDR3 extends over 13 amino acids. The CDR3 coding sequence is TGTGCCAGCAGGCGCAGGGCCACCTACGAGCAGTACTTC. This sequence encodes CASRRRATYEQYF.

The table lists this clone with many counts. The J gene is TRBJ1-5, the V gene TRBV5-1, with TRBD1 identical over 8 bases. V lost 0 bases, J lost 2 bases, and 10 bases stayed unmatched. This CDR3 has 18 residues. Germline-derived CDR1 and CDR2 are SGHRS and YFSETQ. CDR3 region: CASSLGGTGPSGNQPQHF. CDR3 bases: TGCGCCAGCAGCTTGGGGGGGACAGGACCCTCAGGCAATCAGCCCCAGCATTTT.

This clone occurred a few times. J is TRBJ2-7 and V is TRBV7-9, with 10 bases fitting TRBD2. J gave up 2 bases and V 5 bases, and 6 bases lay outside the gene matches. Germline loops: CDR1 SEHNR, CDR2 FQNEAQ (reference sequence). CDR3 length equals 15 residues. Here the CDR3 DNA reads TGTGCCAGCAGCACTCCGGGACTAGCGACCTACGAGCAGTACTTC. It translates to CASSTPGLATYEQYF.

The chain couples TRBV19 to TRBJ2-7; no clear D. Germline V gives CDR1 LNHDA, CDR2 SQIVND (reference sequence). V was pared by 5 bases and J by 9 bases, with 20 bases between. The CDR3 loop spans 14 amino acids. CDR3 residues: CASSQLGPAGGQYF. CDR3 bases: TGTGCCAGTAGTCAATTGGGTCCAGCCGGCGGGCAGTACTTC.

This chain joins TRBV28 and TRBJ2-7; maybe TRBD1 (5 bases). The CDR3 sequence is 14 residues long. Trimming took off 3 bases at V and 2 bases at J, with 11 bases between the two ends. Germline CDR1 is MDHEN and CDR2 is SYDVKM. The DNA of the CDR3 is TGTGCCAGCAGTTTTAAGACAGATACCTACGAGCAGTACTTC. It specifies CASSFKTDTYEQYF. The full variable domain, with the rest looked up from reference TRBV28 and TRBJ2-7, is DVKVTQSSRYLVKRTGEKVFLECVQDMDHENMFWYRQDPGLGLRLIYFSYDVKMKEKGDIPEGYSVSREKKERFSLILESASTNQTSMYLCASSFKTDTYEQYFGPGTRLTVT.

This clone was recorded many times. The gene calls are TRBV5-1 and TRBJ2-6; 10 bases match TRBD1. Germline V gives CDR1 SGHRS, CDR2 YFSETQ. The CDR3 contains 19 residues. V was pared by 0 bases and J by 0 bases, with 6 bases of the junction left unmatched. The CDR3 DNA reads TGCGCCAGCAGCTTGGGAGACAGGGGGCTTTACTCTGGGGCCAACGTCCTGACTTTC. It yields the protein CASSLGDRGLYSGANVLTF.

The chain uses TRBV5-5 and TRBJ1-5, with 11 bases lining up with TRBD1. V was pared by 5 bases and J by 6 bases, with 7 bases of the junction left unmatched. This CDR3 is built from 15 residues. From germline, CDR1 is SGHKS and CDR2 YYEKEE (reference sequence). This CDR3 reads CASSWGQGEGQPQHF. CDR3 nucleotides: TGTGCCAGCAGTTGGGGACAGGGGGAGGGTCAGCCCCAGCATTTT.

The chain recombines TRBV30 with TRBJ2-7, with TRBD1 matching over 10 bases. The CDR3 contains 13 residues. With V trimmed by 5 bases and J by 6 bases, 7 bases remained unmatched. The germline CDR1 and CDR2 sequences are GTSNPN and SVGIG (reference sequence). The CDR3 coding sequence is TGTGCCTGGGACAGGGGGCGCGGATTCGAGCAGTACTTC. Its protein is CAWDRGRGFEQYF.

The J gene is TRBJ1-2, the V gene TRBV9, with D perhaps TRBD1 (6 bases). V gave up 5 bases and J gave up 6 bases, with 14 bases separating them. This CDR3 comprises 13 residues. Germline lookup yields CDR1 SGDLS and CDR2 YYNGEE. The CDR3 here is CASRPPSGDGYTF. CDR3 bases: TGTGCCAGCAGGCCCCCATCAGGGGATGGCTACACCTTC.

The chain employs TRBV5-1 and TRBJ1-2, with a tentative D call TRBD1 (5 bases). The germline gives CDR1 SGHRS, CDR2 YFSETQ. The V end lost 5 bases, the J end lost 2 bases, and 16 bases lay between the germline ends. The CDR3 loop spans 15 amino acids. This CDR3 is CASRLGGDLNYGYTF. The CDR3 DNA is TGCGCCAGCAGGCTCGGGGGGGATCTAAACTATGGCTACACCTTC.

This clone was observed once. The rearrangement joins TRBV7-9 to TRBJ2-7, with a weak D call TRBD2 (7 bases). Trimming removed 10 bases at V and 3 bases at J, with 13 bases between. This CDR3 contains 12 residues. Germline assignment: CDR1 SEHNR and CDR2 FQNEAQ (reference sequence). CDR3 loop: CATGGPVYEQYF. In nucleotides, the CDR3 is TGTGCCACCGGGGGGCCCGTCTACGAGCAGTACTTC.

J is TRBJ1-1 and V is TRBV10-3; 7 bases are a match to TRBD1. This CDR3 comprises 15 residues. The junction had 5 bases not matched to a gene; V was cut back by 0 bases and J by 4 bases. Germline V gene lookup returns CDR1 ENHRY and CDR2 SYGVKD. CDR3 amino acids: CAISESTGYATEAFF. CDR3 DNA: TGTGCCATCAGTGAGTCGACAGGGTACGCCACTGAAGCTTTCTTT.

The chain has TRBV5-1 and TRBJ1-2; D unresolved. The CDR3 is 13 residues long. CDR1 and CDR2 from the germline V gene are SGHRS and YFSETQ. The V gene lost 0 bases and the J gene lost 8 bases, with 11 bases spanning the gap. The CDR3: CASSLADSRGYTF. The DNA for the CDR3 is TGCGCCAGCAGCTTGGCGGACTCACGGGGCTACACCTTC.

The V gene is TRBV4-1, the J gene TRBJ2-1; 12 bases align to TRBD1. The CDR3 extends over 15 amino acids. Losses at the gene ends were 5 bases for V and 8 bases for J; bases not matched to a gene: 7. CDR1 MGHRA and CDR2 YSYEKL come from the germline V gene. The CDR3 coding sequence is TGCGCCAGCAGCTTACAAGGGACAGGGGGCGATGAGCAGTTCTTC. Translation gives CASSLQGTGGDEQFF.

The chain couples TRBV19 to TRBJ2-1, with TRBD2 identical over 9 bases. Germline-derived CDR1 and CDR2 are LNHDA and SQIVND (reference sequence). The V segment lost 8 bases and the J segment 7 bases; nucleotides outside the gene matches: 6. The CDR3 loop spans 13 amino acids. The CDR3 is CASHRTSVNEQFF. The DNA for the CDR3 is TGTGCCAGTCACCGGACTAGCGTTAATGAGCAGTTCTTC.

This clone was recorded a few times. The chain joins TRBV10-3 to TRBJ2-1; TRBD1 aligns across 8 bases. The germline CDR1 and CDR2 sequences are ENHRY and SYGVKD. The length of the CDR3 is 15 residues. With 5 bases clipped from V and 0 bases from J, the junction kept 3 bases outside the gene matches. CDR3 amino acids: CAISWDRSSYNEQFF. Written as DNA, the CDR3 is TGTGCCATCAGTTGGGACAGGAGCTCCTACAATGAGCAGTTCTTC.

The chain employs TRBV27 and TRBJ1-1; 7 nucleotides align to TRBD1. The CDR3 spans 14 residues. The V segment lost 3 bases and the J segment 2 bases; nucleotides outside the gene matches: 3. In germline, CDR1 is MNHEY, CDR2 SMNVEV (reference sequence). The CDR3 region has the DNA TGTGCCAGCAGTTTGAACAGGGGAAACACTGAAGCTTTCTTT. This translates into CASSLNRGNTEAFF.

This sequence joins TRBV11-2 and TRBJ1-4; TRBD1 aligns across 8 bases. Germline trimming cut 5 bases from V and 7 bases from J; bases unmatched to any gene: 6. This CDR3 has 14 residues. Germline V gene lookup returns CDR1 SGHAT and CDR2 FQNNGV. The CDR3 nucleotides read TGTGCCAGCAGCCGGACAGGGAGAAGTGAAAAACTGTTTTTT. Its translation: CASSRTGRSEKLFF.

The rearrangement joins TRBV28 to TRBJ2-1; 8 nucleotides agree with TRBD1. The CDR3 is 15 amino acids. V lost 7 bases, J lost 8 bases, and 13 bases stayed unmatched. CDR1 MDHEN and CDR2 SYDVKM come from the germline V gene. The DNA for the CDR3 is TGTGCCAGCACCCTGCAACGGACAGGGATCCATGAGCAGTTCTTC. Translating it yields CASTLQRTGIHEQFF.

The V gene is TRBV2, the J gene TRBJ1-1; a weak D match, TRBD1 (6 bases). Trimming took off 7 bases at V and 0 bases at J, with 12 bases between the two ends. CDR3 length: 14 amino acids. Per the germline V gene, CDR1 is SNHLY and CDR2 is FYNNEI. CDR3 region: CASMGGRVNTEAFF. CDR3 bases: TGTGCCAGCATGGGGGGGCGAGTGAACACTGAAGCTTTCTTT.

The chain couples TRBV6-2 or TRBV6-3 to TRBJ1-5; the D gene is possibly TRBD1 (5 bases). The CDR3 totals 14 residues. Germline CDR1 reads MNHEY; CDR2 reads SVGEGT. V was clipped by 6 bases and J by 3 bases, with 12 bases between them. The DNA for the CDR3 is TGTGCCAGCAGCGGCCGAGGACACAATCAGCCCCAGCATTTT. This codes for CASSGRGHNQPQHF.

The chain carries TRBV28 and TRBJ1-5, with 11 bases that match TRBD1. Germline CDR1 is MDHEN and CDR2 is SYDVKM. There are 16 residues in the CDR3. V dropped 4 bases and J dropped 6; count of bases not matched to a gene: 8. The CDR3 region has the DNA TGTGCCAGCAGTTCCCGGGACAGGGGGATGAGTCAGCCCCAGCATTTT. Protein: CASSSRDRGMSQPQHF.

The V and J genes are TRBV7-8 and TRBJ2-1; 7 bases fit TRBD2. The CDR3 has 17 amino acids. Germline CDR1 and CDR2: SGHVS and FQNEAQ. Losses at the gene ends were 1 base for V and 7 bases for J; bases not matched to a gene: 13. The CDR3, as DNA: TGTGCCAGCAGCTTAGGACTAGCTGATGTATTTACTAATGAGCAGTTCTTC. It is translated as CASSLGLADVFTNEQFF. Full variable domain (missing parts from reference TRBV7-8 and TRBJ2-1): GAGVSQSPRYKVAKRGQDVALRCDPISGHVSLFWYQQALGQGPEFLTYFQNEAQLDKSGLPSDRFFAERPEGSVSTLKIQRTQQEDSAVYLCASSLGLADVFTNEQFFGPGTRLTVL.

This clone was found a few times. V gene TRBV7-9 combines with J gene TRBJ2-7, with TRBD2 identical over 13 bases. The CDR3 length is 22 residues. Germline values: CDR1 SEHNR, CDR2 FQNEAQ (reference sequence). Trimming at V came to 5 bases and at J to 9 bases, leaving 31 bases not matched to a gene. The CDR3 DNA reads TGTGCCAGCAGCCGGGCCACTCCAGGGGGCCTCGATACTAGCGGGAGGGCCGGACTGCAGTACTTC. This sequence encodes CASSRATPGGLDTSGRAGLQYF.

The chain has TRBV4-2 and TRBJ1-4; the D gene is possibly TRBD1 (5 bases). Germline-derived CDR1 and CDR2 are LGHNA and YNFKEQ. The V and J ends lost 0 bases and 8 bases respectively, with 13 bases between them. The length of the CDR3 is 15 residues. The CDR3 sequence is CASSQDATRGEKLFF. CDR3 DNA sequence: TGTGCCAGCAGCCAAGATGCGACGCGGGGGGAAAAACTGTTTTTT.

The chain couples TRBV30 to TRBJ1-5, with D tentatively TRBD1 (6 bases). There are 13 residues in the CDR3. The germline V gene encodes CDR1 GTSNPN and CDR2 SVGIG (reference sequence). V was cut by 5 bases and J by 4 bases, with 12 bases left in between. The CDR3 nucleotides are TGTGCCTGGGGCGGACAGTCTAATCAGCCCCAGCATTTT. Encoded protein: CAWGGQSNQPQHF.

The rearrangement uses TRBV18 and TRBJ1-3, with unresolved D. Trimming cost V 3 bases and J 0 bases, with 9 bases left between them. The CDR3 consists of 15 residues. Per the germline V gene, CDR1 is KGHSH and CDR2 is LQKENI. The CDR3 loop reads CASSPDGASGNTIYF. The CDR3 nucleotides are TGTGCCAGCTCACCCGACGGAGCCTCTGGAAACACCATATATTTT.

This clone was detected only once. This chain links TRBV13 with TRBJ2-7, with D perhaps matching TRBD1 (8 bases). The length of the CDR3 is 15 residues. Germline CDR1 is PRHDT and CDR2 is FYEKMQ (reference sequence). V gave up 5 bases and J gave up 2 bases, with 16 bases separating them. Here the CDR3 reads CASSPGQGGAYEQYF. The CDR3 DNA sequence: TGTGCCAGCAGCCCCGGACAGGGAGGGGCCTACGAGCAGTACTTC.

This clone was seen just once. The J gene is TRBJ2-1, the V gene TRBV27; 14 bases are a match to TRBD2. Germline lookup yields CDR1 MNHEY and CDR2 SMNVEV (reference sequence). With V trimmed by 3 bases and J by 6 bases, 4 bases remained unmatched. There are 16 residues in the CDR3. The CDR3 DNA reads TGTGCCAGCAGTTTTCCCGGGACTAGCGGGAGCAATGAGCAGTTCTTC. It codes for CASSFPGTSGSNEQFF.

This rearrangement joins TRBV28 to TRBJ1-1; the D is unclear. Per germline, CDR1 MDHEN and CDR2 SYDVKM. Trimming took 5 bases from V and 5 from J, leaving 18 bases between them. CDR3 length: 15 amino acids. The CDR3 here is CASSPSGGFGTEAFF. CDR3 sequence (DNA): TGTGCCAGCAGTCCCTCAGGAGGGTTTGGGACTGAAGCTTTCTTT.